The present T cell receptor beta chain was sequenced within a study of blood T cell repertoires in COVID-19. Assay: immunoSEQ multiplex PCR; the TCRdb copy retains only in-frame clones and omits some. The data contain about 190,000 clones, approximately 86% of them singletons. The sample was peripheral blood. This sequence was found in a man aged 30 to 39 with acute or convalescent COVID-19.

This CDR3 reads CASTRETGAEAFF. The CDR3 region has the DNA TGTGCCAGCACCCGAGAGACAGGGGCTGAAGCTTTCTTT. The rearrangement joins TRBV6-5 to TRBJ1-1; 8 nucleotides line up with TRBD1. This CDR3 contains 13 residues. Trimming at V came to 7 bases and at J to 6 bases, leaving 7 bases not matched to a gene. Per the germline V gene, CDR1 is MNHEY and CDR2 is SVGAGI.